This T cell receptor beta chain was identified in a study of beta chain features in type 1 diabetes. CDR3 length: 13 residues. Germline CDR1 LGHNA, CDR2 YSLEER. V lost 4 bases and J lost 8, with 12 bases in between. Expressed TCRB transcripts got sequenced, as all isolated RNA was reverse transcribed. This table comes from immunoSEQ multiplex PCR, and its TCRdb copy is limited to in-frame clones, with some not included. The table shows some 200,000 clones, with approximately 10% occurring only once. The specimen sequenced was central memory CD4+ T cells from blood. This clonotype originated in a man aged 18 to 29 in good health. The chain carries TRBV4-3 and TRBJ1-3; D remains ambiguous. This CDR3 reads CASSRRLADTIYF. CDR3 nucleotide sequence: TGCGCCAGCAGCCGACGACTAGCGGACACCATATATTTT.